Below are 8 T cell receptor beta chains sequenced from a single sample in a study of shared clonotypes between healthy human individuals. TCRdb's table, derived via immunoSEQ multiplex PCR, lists solely in-frame clones and lacks some. This table has approximately 2,000,000 clones, 92% appearing once. The sequenced sample was naive CD4+ T cells from PBMCs. The subset here: CD45RA+ positively selected. These receptors were taken from a man aged 18 to 35 in good health. Some clones in this sample may be carry-over from other donors' samples.

CDR3 nucleotide sequence: TGTGCCAGCAGTGACGGTCTGTGGGCTTCTAGAGATACGCAGTATTTT. It specifies CASSDGLWASRDTQYF. The chain uses TRBV6-4 and TRBJ2-3, with D unresolved. Germline loops: CDR1 MRHNA, CDR2 SNTAGT. V lost 2 bases, J lost 5 bases, and 17 bases lay in between. The CDR3 extends over 16 amino acids.

The CDR3: CASTEFVGLREKLFF. The CDR3 nucleotides are TGTGCCAGCACCGAATTTGTAGGGTTACGTGAAAAACTGTTTTTT. The chain uses TRBV6-1 and TRBJ1-4; D gene unclear. CDR1 MNHNS and CDR2 SASEGT come from the germline V gene. The CDR3 extends over 15 amino acids. Trimming pared 7 bases from V and 7 bases from J, leaving 19 bases between.

The genes are TRBV14 and TRBJ1-4; D not certain. The CDR3 is made up of 16 amino acids. Trimming took off 1 base at V and 7 bases at J, with 16 bases between the two ends. In germline, CDR1 is SGHDN, CDR2 FVKESK. CDR3 coding DNA: TGTGCCAGCAGCCAAGGAGGCAATAGTCGAGGTGAAAAACTGTTTTTT. As protein: CASSQGGNSRGEKLFF.

Worth noting for this clone: Within the sample, other DNA sequences also encode this same CDR3. The V and J genes are TRBV28 and TRBJ1-2, with D possibly being TRBD1 (5 bases). The germline V gene encodes CDR1 MDHEN and CDR2 SYDVKM. The CDR3 runs 13 residues. The V end lost 5 bases, the J end lost 4 bases, and 11 bases lay between the germline ends. The CDR3 nucleotides are TGTGCCAGCAGTCCAGGAGGGGTCTATGGCTACACCTTC. It translates to CASSPGGVYGYTF.

The chain uses TRBV7-3 and TRBJ2-7; 9 nucleotides align to TRBD1. Trimming took 2 bases from V and 6 from J; bases not matched to a gene: 5. This CDR3 is built from 14 residues. Germline CDR1 is SGHTA and CDR2 is FQGTGA. CDR3: CASSLWGTGSEQYF. The CDR3 DNA reads as TGTGCCAGCAGCTTATGGGGGACAGGGAGCGAGCAGTACTTC. Full variable domain (missing parts from reference TRBV7-3 and TRBJ2-7): GAGVSQTPSNKVTEKGKYVELRCDPISGHTALYWYRQSLGQGPEFLIYFQGTGAADDSGLPNDRFFAVRPEGSVSTLKIQRTERGDSAVYLCASSLWGTGSEQYFGPGTRLTVT.

The rearrangement joins TRBV7-9 to TRBJ1-5, with D tentatively TRBD1 (5 bases). This CDR3 has 15 amino acids. The germline CDR1 and CDR2 sequences are SEHNR and FQNEAQ (reference sequence). The V gene lost 5 bases and the J gene lost 3 bases, with 14 bases spanning the gap. CDR3 loop: CASSTGTNYNQPQHF. In DNA, the CDR3 is TGTGCCAGCAGCACCGGGACCAACTACAATCAGCCCCAGCATTTT.

The genes are TRBV2 and TRBJ2-2; D could derive from TRBD1 or TRBD2 (5 bases each). V was cut by 5 bases and J by 4 bases, with 14 bases left in between. The CDR3 spans 15 residues. Germline assignment: CDR1 SNHLY and CDR2 FYNNEI. CDR3 DNA: TGTGCCAGCAGTTTGGCCGGGACCTTCACCGGGGAGCTGTTTTTT. This translates into CASSLAGTFTGELFF.

Written as DNA, the CDR3 is TGTGCCAGCAGCAACAGAATACCCAATGAGCAGTTCTTC. Translation: CASSNRIPNEQFF. The chain has TRBV7-8 and TRBJ2-1; no definite D call. Trimming stripped 5 bases from V and 6 bases from J, with 11 bases between. The CDR3 has 13 residues. Germline V gene data show CDR1 as SGHVS and CDR2 as FQNEAQ.